What follows describes a single T cell receptor (beta chain). This sample is part of a study of PD-1 blockade in mismatch repair-deficient tumors. V lost 6 bases, J lost 0 bases, and 15 bases lay in between. Germline V CDR1 and CDR2: SGHAT, FQNNGV. The CDR3 totals 15 residues. This table comes from immunoSEQ multiplex PCR, and its TCRdb copy is limited to in-frame clones, with some not included. Among approximately 51,000 clones listed, more than 65% were seen once. The input for sequencing was peripheral blood, taken approximately 20 weeks after starting pembrolizumab. The rearrangement joins TRBV11-2 to TRBJ2-7, with D maybe TRBD2 (6 bases). The clonotype was recovered from an adult with mismatch repair-deficient cancer. This chain's CDR3 is CASSRAGPSSYEQYF. CDR3 nucleotides: TGTGCCAGCAGTCGAGCGGGCCCAAGCTCCTACGAGCAGTACTTC.